These 10 T cell receptor beta chains were all obtained from the same sample, sequenced in a study of blood T cell repertoires in COVID-19. Libraries were prepared by immunoSEQ multiplex PCR; TCRdb keeps only in-frame clonotypes and omits some of them. The table has 70,000 to 85,000 clones, around 80% seen once. Sequencing was done on a sample of peripheral blood. Receptors were obtained from a man of 80 years or more with active or convalescent COVID-19.

V and J are TRBV7-6 and TRBJ2-5; TRBD2 aligns across 9 bases. CDR3 length: 16 residues. V trimming: 5 bases; J trimming: 5 bases; junction bases outside the gene matches: 12. The germline V gene has CDR1 SGHVS and CDR2 FNYEAQ. CDR3 bases: TGTGCCAGCAGCGGGCCGACTAGCGGTGGGTTGGAGACCCAGTACTTC. Its protein product is CASSGPTSGGLETQYF.

J is TRBJ1-1 and V is TRBV6-6; D gene unclear. V was cut by 0 bases and J by 12 bases, with 11 bases left in between. Per germline, CDR1 MNHNY and CDR2 SVGAGI (reference sequence). The length of the CDR3 is 12 residues. CDR3 nucleotides: TGTGCCAGCAGTTACTCCGGGGATGATTCTTTCTTT. This sequence encodes CASSYSGDDSFF.

V and J are TRBV10-3 and TRBJ2-1; TRBD2 is a possible D gene (5 bases). From germline, CDR1 is ENHRY and CDR2 SYGVKD. Trimming pared 4 bases from V and 6 bases from J, leaving 16 bases between. The CDR3 is 15 residues long. CDR3 bases: TGTGCCATCAGTGTAGGGAGATCCTCCCCCAATGAGCAGTTCTTC. This translates into CAISVGRSSPNEQFF.

The chain combines TRBV2 with TRBJ1-2; 7 bases are a match to TRBD1. Germline lookup yields CDR1 SNHLY and CDR2 FYNNEI. V trimming: 3 bases; J trimming: 6 bases; junction bases outside the gene matches: 4. This CDR3 has 13 amino acids. CDR3 coding DNA: TGTGCCAGCAGTGAGTGGGACAGAGATGGCTACACCTTC. Translation: CASSEWDRDGYTF.

CDR3 sequence (DNA): TGCGCCAGCAGCTCAGCCCCGGGACAGAGGTATGGCTACACCTTC. It codes for CASSSAPGQRYGYTF. The J gene is TRBJ1-2, the V gene TRBV5-1, with 7 bases fitting TRBD1. Germline V gives CDR1 SGHRS, CDR2 YFSETQ. With V trimmed by 3 bases and J by 5 bases, 10 bases remained unmatched. This CDR3 region has 15 residues. The complete variable domain, with remaining parts taken from reference TRBV5-1 and TRBJ1-2, reads KAGVTQTPRYLIKTRGQQVTLSCSPISGHRSVSWYQQTPGQGLQFLFEYFSETQRNKGNFPGRFSGRQFSNSRSEMNVSTLELGDSALYLCASSSAPGQRYGYTFGSGTRLTVV.

This chain links TRBV4-1 with TRBJ1-4; 8 nucleotides align to TRBD1. Looked up from germline, CDR1 is MGHRA and CDR2 is YSYEKL. The J segment lost 10 bases and the V segment lost 4 bases, leaving 11 bases of the junction unmatched. The CDR3 runs to 15 residues. The CDR3 loop is CASSPTTGGSGKLFF. For the CDR3, the DNA is TGCGCCAGCAGCCCGACTACAGGGGGGTCTGGAAAACTGTTTTTT.

The rearrangement links TRBV20-1 to TRBJ2-7; 10 nucleotides line up with TRBD2. J was trimmed by 5 bases and V by 5 bases; bases with no gene match: 21. This CDR3 has 18 amino acids. The germline V gene has CDR1 DFQATT and CDR2 SNEGSKA (reference sequence). The CDR3 sequence is CSARDYFISSGRFDEQYF. The CDR3 DNA sequence: TGCAGTGCTCGTGACTACTTCATCTCTAGCGGGAGATTTGACGAGCAGTACTTC.

This clone occurred a few times. J is TRBJ1-2 and V is TRBV23-1, with 8 bases matching TRBD1. TRBV23-1 is an open reading frame whose function is uncertain. J lost 8 bases, V lost 3 bases, and 14 bases had no gene match. The CDR3 is 16 amino acids. The CDR3 protein is CASSQRPEDRAAGYTF. The DNA for the CDR3 is TGCGCCAGCAGTCAGCGGCCCGAGGACAGGGCGGCAGGCTACACCTTC.

V gene TRBV28 combines with J gene TRBJ2-7; weak D call: TRBD1 (6 bases). The CDR3 runs 15 residues. Trimming took 5 bases from V and 6 from J, leaving 20 bases between them. CDR1 is MDHEN, CDR2 SYDVKM, per germline. CDR3 coding DNA: TGTGCCAGCAGTGTGATGGGGGCTCTCCAATCCGAGCAGTACTTC. It translates to CASSVMGALQSEQYF.

V is TRBV10-1 and J is TRBJ1-1, with 7 bases matching TRBD1. Unmatched junction bases numbered 6, after V lost 4 bases and J lost 7 bases. Germline values: CDR1 WNHNN, CDR2 SYGVQD (reference sequence). CDR3 size: 13 residues. In DNA form, the CDR3 reads TGCGCCAGCAGTGGTAGCAGGGGGTTTGAAGCTTTCTTT. It encodes CASSGSRGFEAFF.